This is a list of T cell receptor beta chains from one sample in a study of PD-1 blockade in classical Hodgkin lymphoma. Generated by immunoSEQ multiplex PCR, the TCRdb table keeps only in-frame clones and is missing some. The sample carries approximately 21,000 clones, 70% to 75% recorded once. Sequenced material: peripheral blood mononuclear cells (PBMCs), taken before the fourth cycle of nivolumab. The receptors were gathered from a human donor with classical Hodgkin lymphoma. Both conserved end residues are part of each CDR3. Each record gives: V gene, CDR3 protein.

>TRBV11-2
CASGVGDYNSPLHF
>TRBV5-5
CASGLQVQSNEKLFF
>TRBV15
CATSPIIGRGRNYGYTF
>TRBV5-8
CASSWVGSLNTEAFF
>TRBV19
CASSISTYRVEQFF
>TRBV4-3
CASSRRLAGGTDTQYF
>TRBV28
CASSLGGAYWGTF
>TRBV11-3
CASSSGQGSYGYTF
>TRBV7-2
CASSLAPQETQYF
>TRBV7-8
CASSLADDGGRGGYTF
>TRBV7-3
CASSVGFGSGTQYF
>TRBV7-8
CASSFRGLAVQETQYF
>TRBV4-2
CASSRTSGRARNEQFF
>TRBV2
CASLPRDSVFGYTF
>TRBV5-4
CASSAGQPITEAFF
>TRBV5-1
CASSLGSSGSTDTQYF
>TRBV28
CASSTTGQGTETQYF
>TRBV10-3
CAIRTGTSTDTQYF
>TRBV7-2
CASSSFYEQYF
>TRBV27
CASRGGQNRTQYF
>TRBV5-4
CASSEGHFSGANVLTF
>TRBV7-2
CASSYLTSGRGETQYF